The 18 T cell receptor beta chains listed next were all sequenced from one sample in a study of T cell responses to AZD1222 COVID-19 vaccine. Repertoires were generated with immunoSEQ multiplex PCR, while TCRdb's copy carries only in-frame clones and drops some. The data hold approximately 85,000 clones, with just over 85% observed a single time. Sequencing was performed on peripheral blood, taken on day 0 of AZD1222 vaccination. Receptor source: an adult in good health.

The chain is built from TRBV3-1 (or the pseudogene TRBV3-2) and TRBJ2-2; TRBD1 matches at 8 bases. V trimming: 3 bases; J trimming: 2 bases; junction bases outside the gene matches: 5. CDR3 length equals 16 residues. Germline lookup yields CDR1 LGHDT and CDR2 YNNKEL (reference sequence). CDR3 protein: CASSHRQGLNTGELFF. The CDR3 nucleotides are TGTGCCAGCAGCCACCGACAGGGGTTAAACACCGGGGAGCTGTTTTTT.

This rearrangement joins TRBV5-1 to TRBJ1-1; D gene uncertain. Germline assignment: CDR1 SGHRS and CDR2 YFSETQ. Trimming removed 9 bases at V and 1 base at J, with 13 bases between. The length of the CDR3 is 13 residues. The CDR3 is CATTVQPNTEAFF. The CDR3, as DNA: TGCGCCACCACAGTCCAGCCGAACACTGAAGCTTTCTTT.

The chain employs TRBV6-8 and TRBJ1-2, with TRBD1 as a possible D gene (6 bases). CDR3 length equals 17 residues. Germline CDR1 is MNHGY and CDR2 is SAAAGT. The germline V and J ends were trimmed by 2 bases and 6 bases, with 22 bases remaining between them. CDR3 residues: CASSYDSLAGTIDGYTF. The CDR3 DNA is TGTGCCAGCAGTTACGATAGTTTGGCCGGGACAATTGATGGCTACACCTTC.

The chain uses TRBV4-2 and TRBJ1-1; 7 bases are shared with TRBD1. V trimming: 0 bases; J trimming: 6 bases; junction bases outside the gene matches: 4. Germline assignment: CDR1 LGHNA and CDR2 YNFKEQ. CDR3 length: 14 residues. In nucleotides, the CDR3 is TGTGCCAGCAGCCAAGACAGGGGGGATGCTGAAGCTTTCTTT. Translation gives CASSQDRGDAEAFF.

CDR3 in amino acids: CASSPPGAYEQYF. CDR3 sequence (DNA): TGTGCCAGCTCACCGCCAGGCGCCTACGAGCAGTACTTC. The chain employs TRBV18 and TRBJ2-7; D call uncertain. The V end was cut by 3 bases, the J end by 2 bases, with 8 bases between. Germline CDR1 is KGHSH and CDR2 is LQKENI. This CDR3 has 13 amino acids. The full variable domain, completed using reference TRBV18 and TRBJ2-7, is NAGVMQNPRHLVRRRGQEARLRCSPMKGHSHVYWYRQLPEEGLKFMVYLQKENIIDESGMPKERFSAEFPKEGPSILRIQQVVRGDSAAYFCASSPPGAYEQYFGPGTRLTVT.

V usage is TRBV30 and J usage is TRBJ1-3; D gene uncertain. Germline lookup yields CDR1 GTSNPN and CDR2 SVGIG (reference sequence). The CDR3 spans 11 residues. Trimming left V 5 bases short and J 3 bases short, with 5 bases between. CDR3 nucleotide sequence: TGTGCCTGGGCCAATGGAAACACCATATATTTT. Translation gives CAWANGNTIYF.

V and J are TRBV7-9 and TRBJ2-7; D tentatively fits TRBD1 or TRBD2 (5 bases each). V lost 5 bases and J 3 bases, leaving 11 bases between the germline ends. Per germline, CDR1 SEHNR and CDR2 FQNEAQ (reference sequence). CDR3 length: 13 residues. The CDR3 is CASSPQGDYEQYF. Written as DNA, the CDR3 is TGTGCCAGCAGCCCGCAGGGAGACTACGAGCAGTACTTC.

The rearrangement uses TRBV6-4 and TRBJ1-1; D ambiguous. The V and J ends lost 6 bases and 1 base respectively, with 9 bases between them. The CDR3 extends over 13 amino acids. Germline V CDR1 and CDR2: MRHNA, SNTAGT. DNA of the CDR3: TGTGCCAGCAGACTAAGGGAGAACACTGAAGCTTTCTTT. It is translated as CASRLRENTEAFF.

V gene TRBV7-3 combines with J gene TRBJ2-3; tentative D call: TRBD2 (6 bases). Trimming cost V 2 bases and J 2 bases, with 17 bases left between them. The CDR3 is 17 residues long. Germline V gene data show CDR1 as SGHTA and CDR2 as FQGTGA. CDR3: CASSLLPGLENTDTQYF. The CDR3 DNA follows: TGTGCCAGCAGCTTATTACCGGGACTTGAAAACACAGATACGCAGTATTTT.

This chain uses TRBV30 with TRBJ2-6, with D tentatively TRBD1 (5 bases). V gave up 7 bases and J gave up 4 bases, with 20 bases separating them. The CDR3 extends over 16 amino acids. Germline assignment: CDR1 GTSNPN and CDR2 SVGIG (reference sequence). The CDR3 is CASGGDQGSGANVLTF. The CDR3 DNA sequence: TGTGCCTCGGGCGGAGACCAGGGATCCGGGGCCAACGTCCTGACTTTC.

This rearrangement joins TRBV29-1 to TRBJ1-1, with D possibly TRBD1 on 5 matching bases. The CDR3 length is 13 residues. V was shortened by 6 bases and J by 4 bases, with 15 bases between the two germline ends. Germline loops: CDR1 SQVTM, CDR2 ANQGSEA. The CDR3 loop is CSVLALGGTEAFF. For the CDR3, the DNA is TGCAGCGTATTAGCCCTGGGGGGCACTGAAGCTTTCTTT.

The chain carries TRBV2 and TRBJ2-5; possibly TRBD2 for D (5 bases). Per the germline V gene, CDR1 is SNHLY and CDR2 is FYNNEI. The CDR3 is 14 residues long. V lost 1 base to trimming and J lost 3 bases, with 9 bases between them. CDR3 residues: CASSEVGVKETQYF. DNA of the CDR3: TGTGCCAGCAGTGAAGTGGGAGTGAAAGAGACCCAGTACTTC.

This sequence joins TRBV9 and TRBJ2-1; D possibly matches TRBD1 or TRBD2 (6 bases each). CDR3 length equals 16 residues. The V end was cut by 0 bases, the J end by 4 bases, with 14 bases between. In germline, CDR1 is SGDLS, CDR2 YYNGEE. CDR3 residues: CASSVEFGGDYNEQFF. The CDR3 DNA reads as TGTGCCAGCAGCGTAGAATTCGGGGGCGATTACAATGAGCAGTTCTTC.

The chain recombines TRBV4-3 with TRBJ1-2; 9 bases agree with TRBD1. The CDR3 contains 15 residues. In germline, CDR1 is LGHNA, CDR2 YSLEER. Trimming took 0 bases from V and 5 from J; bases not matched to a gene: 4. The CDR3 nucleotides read TGCGCCAGCAGCCAAGATTTTGGACAGGGGTATGGCTACACCTTC. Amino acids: CASSQDFGQGYGYTF.

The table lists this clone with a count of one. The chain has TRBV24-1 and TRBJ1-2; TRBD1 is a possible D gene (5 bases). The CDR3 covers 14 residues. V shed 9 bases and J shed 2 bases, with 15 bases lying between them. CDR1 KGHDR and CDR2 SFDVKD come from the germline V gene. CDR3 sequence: CATYPRGSNYGYTF. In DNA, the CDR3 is TGTGCCACCTACCCCCGGGGCAGCAACTATGGCTACACCTTC.

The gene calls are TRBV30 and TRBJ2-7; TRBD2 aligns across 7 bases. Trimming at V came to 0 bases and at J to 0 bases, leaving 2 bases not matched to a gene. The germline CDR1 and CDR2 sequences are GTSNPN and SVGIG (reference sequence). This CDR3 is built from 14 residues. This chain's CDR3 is CAWSVGGSSYEQYF. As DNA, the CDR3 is TGTGCCTGGAGTGTGGGGGGGAGCTCCTACGAGCAGTACTTC.

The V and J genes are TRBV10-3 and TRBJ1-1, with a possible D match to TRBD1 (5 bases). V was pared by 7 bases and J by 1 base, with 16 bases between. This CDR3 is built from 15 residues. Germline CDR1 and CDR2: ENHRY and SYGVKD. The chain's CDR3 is CAITWDGAANTEAFF. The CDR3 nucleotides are TGTGCCATCACTTGGGACGGAGCCGCGAACACTGAAGCTTTCTTT.

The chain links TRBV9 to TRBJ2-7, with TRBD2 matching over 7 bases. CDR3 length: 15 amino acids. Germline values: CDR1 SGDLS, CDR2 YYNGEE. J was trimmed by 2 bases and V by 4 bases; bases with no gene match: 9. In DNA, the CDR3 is TGTGCCAGCAGCCCCACTCGCGGGAGCCCCTACGAGCAGTACTTC. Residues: CASSPTRGSPYEQYF. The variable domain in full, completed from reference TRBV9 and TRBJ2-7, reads DSGVTQTPKHLITATGQRVTLRCSPRSGDLSVYWYQQSLDQGLQFLIQYYNGEERAKGNILERFSAQQFPDLHSELNLSSLELGDSALYFCASSPTRGSPYEQYFGPGTRLTVT.